This T cell receptor beta chain is drawn from a study of blood T cells in healthy people across ages. As for the study in general: Researchers report that template switching captured about one barcoded beta molecule per two T cells. Study-level points and caveats: No one knew whether donors had CMV, which possibly confounded expanded clonotype changes. One million T cells yielded diversity estimates that were considered underestimates.

This CDR3 spans 15 amino acids. CDR1 and CDR2 from the germline V gene are PRHDT and FYEKMQ (reference sequence). Details on this clonotype: Its antigen is unidentified. Possible read error: a much larger clone is one base away.

A second PCR of 7 to 11 cycles used a sample-barcoded 5' primer and a J-beta primer mix. From the 5' RACE reads, TCRdb called clonotypes with MiXCR, one entry per CDR3 protein. The sample records approximately 850,000 distinct CDR3 sequences, more than 40% being singletons. The genes are TRBV13 and TRBJ2-7; 9 nucleotides agree with TRBD2. Input material: blood. The origin of this receptor is a man aged 60 to 75 in good health. The CDR3 bases are TGTGCCGGCAGCTTAACGAGCGGGAGGTCCTACGAGCAGTACTTC. This encodes CAGSLTSGRSYEQYF.